A single sample gave rise to the 3 T cell receptor beta chains below, sequenced in a study of blood T cells in healthy people across ages (dated by TCRdb to the mid-2010s). Receptor amplification or capture employed 5' RACE. Sequencing instrument: Illumina HiSeq 2500. The second PCR ran for roughly 7 to 12 cycles and used a J-beta primer mix along with a sample-barcoded 5' primer. TCRdb took the public reads, trimmed them with fastp at Q25, ran MiXCR for clone calling and kept in-frame beta chains. A single entry per CDR3 protein holds the most common genes and DNA from its merged rows. Within this sample are around 580,000 distinct CDR3 sequences, with more than 45% of them counted one time only. Around 23% of the sample is taken by the ten largest. The sequenced material came from blood. The receptor source for this set is an older man in good health.

The genes are TRBV2 and TRBJ1-2, with 11 bases that match TRBD1. There are 13 residues in the CDR3. V was pared by 5 bases and J by 13 bases, with 9 bases of the junction left unmatched. Germline CDR1 and CDR2: SNHLY and FYNNEI. CDR3 protein: CASSSEGQGAVTF. In DNA, the CDR3 is TGTGCCAGCAGTTCCGAAGGACAGGGGGCGGTCACCTTC.

This chain connects TRBV20-1 to TRBJ1-1; TRBD1 is a possible D gene (5 bases). The V and J ends lost 6 bases and 6 bases respectively, with 14 bases between them. This CDR3 has 12 amino acids. Germline V gene lookup returns CDR1 DFQATT and CDR2 SNEGSKA (reference sequence). CDR3 residues: CSAGTASAEAFF. CDR3 nucleotides: TGCAGTGCCGGGACGGCTTCTGCTGAAGCTTTCTTT.

The chain combines TRBV24-1 with TRBJ2-5, with 8 bases aligning to TRBD1. Per germline, CDR1 KGHDR and CDR2 SFDVKD. V lost 4 bases and J lost 5; bases outside the gene matches: 5. This CDR3 has 14 residues. DNA of the CDR3: TGTGCCACCAGTGACCACTACAGGGGGGAGACCCAGTACTTC. It encodes CATSDHYRGETQYF.